In this sample, the clone carrying this TCR beta chain turned up a few times. Its antigen is unknown. Broader study findings: The TCR gene usage of tumor memory CD4+ T cells clustered together with blood and lymph node memory CD4+ cells and with lymph node naive CD4+ cells. Greatest tumor Treg TCR overlap was with tumor naive CD4+ cells.

After constant-region reverse-primer amplification, full-length variable regions underwent semi-nested PCR with Nested Universal Primer A. TCRdb itself ran the 5' RACE reads through MiXCR, one entry per CDR3 protein. Among around 57,000 distinct CDR3 sequences listed, around 26% were seen once. Memory CD4+ cells were defined as CD4+CD45RO+CD25-. V gave up 3 bases and J gave up 7 bases; unmatched junction bases: 8. Germline V gene lookup returns CDR1 DFQATT and CDR2 SNEGSKA (reference sequence). The CDR3 runs to 15 residues. This TCR was sampled from a female donor with breast cancer. The sample comprised tumor-infiltrating memory CD4+ T cells sorted from the breast tumor. Specified subset: memory CD4+ T cells, CD4+CD45RO+CD25-. The chain uses TRBV20-1 and TRBJ1-5; TRBD1 aligns across 11 bases. The CDR3 DNA reads as TGCAGTGCTAGCCGGACAGGGGGCCCTGGACAGCCCCAGCATTTT. It translates to CSASRTGGPGQPQHF.